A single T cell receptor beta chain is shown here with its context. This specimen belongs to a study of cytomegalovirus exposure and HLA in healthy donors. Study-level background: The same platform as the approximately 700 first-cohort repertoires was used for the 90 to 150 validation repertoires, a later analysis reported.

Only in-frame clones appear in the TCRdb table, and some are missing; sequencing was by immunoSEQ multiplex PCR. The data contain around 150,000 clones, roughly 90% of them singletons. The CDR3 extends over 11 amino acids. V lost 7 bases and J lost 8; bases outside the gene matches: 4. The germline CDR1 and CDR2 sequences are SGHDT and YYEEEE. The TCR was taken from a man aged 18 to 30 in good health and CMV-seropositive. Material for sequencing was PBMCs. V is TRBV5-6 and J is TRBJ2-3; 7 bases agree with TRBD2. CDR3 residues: CASRREGTQYF. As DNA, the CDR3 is TGTGCCAGCCGAAGGGAGGGTACGCAGTATTTT.